This T cell receptor (beta chain) was sequenced for a study of blood T cells in healthy people across ages. Using a J-beta primer mix together with a sample-barcoded 5' primer, a second PCR was run for 7 to 11 cycles. A single record per CDR3 protein comes from TCRdb applying MiXCR to the 5' RACE reads. This sample has 600,000 to 650,000 distinct CDR3 sequences; about 53% occur once, and the top ten carry roughly 34%. The V and J ends lost 4 bases and 2 bases, in that order; junction bases with no gene match: 5. Looked up from germline, CDR1 is WNHNN and CDR2 is SYGVQD (reference sequence). This CDR3 is 14 amino acids long. In its sample, this clonotype was seen once. Antigen: not known. Study results and limitations: Observed TCR beta diversity showed a strong correlation with the percentage of naive T cells as measured by flow cytometry. Donors of long life had a larger count of naive CD4+ cells and greater diversity than aged donors.

V usage is TRBV10-1 and J usage is TRBJ2-7; 7 positions match TRBD1. The receptor was isolated from a man aged 55 to 70 in good health. The sequenced sample consisted of blood. The CDR3 region has the DNA TGCGCCAGCAGTGGGACAGGAGACACCTACGAGCAGTACTTC. It is translated as CASSGTGDTYEQYF.